The 17 T cell receptor beta chains listed next were all sequenced from one sample in a study of blood T cell repertoires in COVID-19. The protocol was immunoSEQ multiplex PCR, while the TCRdb copy is restricted to in-frame clones and leaves out a portion. The sample lists roughly 230,000 clones, 65% to 85% occurring once. What was sequenced was peripheral blood. These receptors were taken from a man aged 40-50 years with acute or convalescent COVID-19.

The J gene is TRBJ1-4, the V gene TRBV18, with 8 bases that match TRBD1. CDR1 is KGHSH, CDR2 LQKENI, per germline. The V segment lost 3 bases and the J segment 4 bases; nucleotides outside the gene matches: 4. The CDR3 runs 15 residues. The DNA of the CDR3 is TGTGCCAGCTCACCCCGGACAGGGAGTAATGAAAAACTGTTTTTT. Its protein product is CASSPRTGSNEKLFF.

The gene calls are TRBV13 and TRBJ2-1, with TRBD2 identical over 13 bases. The length of the CDR3 is 17 residues. The germline V gene has CDR1 PRHDT and CDR2 FYEKMQ (reference sequence). Unmatched junction bases numbered 3, after V lost 2 bases and J lost 2 bases. CDR3 in amino acids: CASSLMGLAGPYNEQFF. In DNA, the CDR3 is TGTGCCAGCAGCTTAATGGGACTAGCGGGGCCCTACAATGAGCAGTTCTTC.

This chain connects TRBV13 to TRBJ2-1; 12 positions match TRBD2. The CDR3 is made up of 15 amino acids. CDR1 and CDR2 (germline): PRHDT, FYEKMQ (reference sequence). V gave up 4 bases and J gave up 4 bases; unmatched junction bases: 2. The CDR3 loop reads CASSSSGGAYNEQFF. CDR3 sequence (DNA): TGTGCCAGCAGCTCTAGCGGGGGGGCTTACAATGAGCAGTTCTTC.

The J gene is TRBJ1-5, the V gene TRBV29-1, with 9 bases identical to TRBD1. V lost 7 bases, J lost 6 bases, and 7 bases stayed unmatched. The CDR3 runs to 13 residues. Germline assignment: CDR1 SQVTM and CDR2 ANQGSEA. CDR3 loop: CSGGQGKGQPQHF. As DNA, the CDR3 is TGCAGCGGCGGACAGGGGAAAGGTCAGCCCCAGCATTTT.

The V and J genes are TRBV7-2 and TRBJ2-2; no clear D gene. The V end was cut by 8 bases, the J end by 7 bases, with 14 bases between. Per the germline V gene, CDR1 is SGHTA and CDR2 is FQGNSA. CDR3 length: 13 residues. CDR3 loop: CASHVISGGELFF. DNA of the CDR3: TGTGCCAGCCACGTCATATCGGGCGGGGAGCTGTTTTTT.

The chain links TRBV13 to TRBJ2-7; D might be TRBD2 (7 bases). The CDR3 extends over 14 amino acids. V lost 5 bases and J 3 bases, leaving 14 bases between the germline ends. Per the germline V gene, CDR1 is PRHDT and CDR2 is FYEKMQ (reference sequence). DNA of the CDR3: TGTGCCAGCAGCACAGGGAGGGGGGACTACGAGCAGTACTTC. It specifies CASSTGRGDYEQYF.

V gene TRBV5-1 combines with J gene TRBJ1-4; 7 positions agree with TRBD1. Germline CDR1 is SGHRS and CDR2 is YFSETQ. The CDR3 is 15 residues long. J gave up 8 bases and V 2 bases, and 9 bases lay outside the gene matches. The CDR3 loop is CASSFETGSEEKLFF. The CDR3 nucleotides are TGCGCCAGCAGCTTTGAGACAGGGTCTGAGGAAAAACTGTTTTTT.

This chain connects TRBV13 to TRBJ1-1; 7 bases align to TRBD1. CDR1 and CDR2 (germline): PRHDT, FYEKMQ (reference sequence). V lost 1 base and J lost 1; bases outside the gene matches: 3. This CDR3 has 15 residues. In DNA, the CDR3 is TGTGCCAGCAGCTTAGAAGGGGACAGGAACACTGAAGCTTTCTTT. This codes for CASSLEGDRNTEAFF.

This clone was recorded a few times. The V gene is TRBV6-6, the J gene TRBJ2-2; D remains ambiguous. Germline assignment: CDR1 MNHNY and CDR2 SVGAGI (reference sequence). This CDR3 has 15 amino acids. Trimming took 6 bases from V and 1 from J, leaving 12 bases between them. The CDR3 protein is CASSHAAGNTGELFF. The CDR3 bases are TGTGCCAGCAGCCACGCCGCAGGGAACACCGGGGAGCTGTTTTTT.

The chain employs TRBV19 and TRBJ1-1; D is perhaps TRBD1 (6 bases). Between the trimmed V and J ends, which lost 5 bases and 5 bases, there was a span of 21 bases. This CDR3 contains 16 residues. Germline V lookup: CDR1 LNHDA, CDR2 SQIVND (reference sequence). CDR3 region: CASSFPMGGLKTEAFF. The DNA for the CDR3 is TGTGCCAGTAGTTTCCCCATGGGGGGGCTTAAAACTGAAGCTTTCTTT.

The chain links TRBV5-4 to TRBJ1-2; 7 nucleotides match TRBD1. After removal of 2 bases from V and 4 bases from J, the junction contained 5 bases not matched to a gene. CDR1 and CDR2 (germline): SGHNT, YYREEE (reference sequence). CDR3 size: 14 residues. CDR3 nucleotides: TGTGCCAGCAGCTTCGGACAGGACGGCTATGGCTACACCTTC. Translating it yields CASSFGQDGYGYTF.

In nucleotides, the CDR3 is TGTGCCAGCAGCCAAGACTCCCTGACAACAATGAACACTGAAGCTTTCTTT. It specifies CASSQDSLTTMNTEAFF. This chain links TRBV4-2 with TRBJ1-1; D remains unclear. V gave up 0 bases and J gave up 0 bases, with 14 bases separating them. The CDR3 length is 17 residues. Germline loops: CDR1 LGHNA, CDR2 YNFKEQ.

The J gene is TRBJ2-1, the V gene TRBV20-1; D gene uncertain. This CDR3 is built from 12 residues. Germline lookup yields CDR1 DFQATT and CDR2 SNEGSKA (reference sequence). The V end lost 3 bases, the J end lost 6 bases, and 9 bases lay between the germline ends. The DNA of the CDR3 is TGCAGTGCTAGTCGGGTCCTCAATGAGCAGTTCTTC. Its protein product is CSASRVLNEQFF.

CDR3 sequence: CASSQSHHREMNTEAFF. The CDR3 DNA is TGCGCCAGCAGTCAATCTCACCACAGGGAAATGAACACTGAAGCTTTCTTT. V and J are TRBV23-1 and TRBJ1-1; D is possibly TRBD1 (6 bases). TRBV23-1 is placed among ORFs of uncertain function. The CDR3 is 17 amino acids. V gave up 0 bases and J gave up 0 bases, with 14 bases separating them.

The CDR3 nucleotides are TGTGCCAGTAGTACCAGGGTGGGTGAGCAGTTCTTC. Residues: CASSTRVGEQFF. The gene calls are TRBV19 and TRBJ2-1; D perhaps matches TRBD1 (5 bases). CDR1 and CDR2 (germline): LNHDA, SQIVND (reference sequence). The CDR3 runs to 12 residues. The V gene lost 4 bases and the J gene lost 9 bases, with 10 bases spanning the gap.

V gene TRBV9 combines with J gene TRBJ2-3; D gene unclear. Germline loops: CDR1 SGDLS, CDR2 YYNGEE. The CDR3 is 14 residues long. Trimming took off 4 bases at V and 0 bases at J, with 9 bases between the two ends. The CDR3 loop is CASSLRGSTDTQYF. The DNA of the CDR3 is TGTGCCAGCAGCCTTAGAGGTAGCACAGATACGCAGTATTTT.

This clone appeared a single time. The rearrangement links TRBV13 to TRBJ2-7, with 8 bases aligning to TRBD1. This CDR3 is 14 amino acids long. Losses at the gene ends were 4 bases for V and 5 bases for J; bases not matched to a gene: 7. The germline V gene has CDR1 PRHDT and CDR2 FYEKMQ (reference sequence). The CDR3 sequence: CASSSMGQVHEQYF. Here the CDR3 DNA reads TGTGCCAGCAGCTCAATGGGACAGGTCCACGAGCAGTACTTC.